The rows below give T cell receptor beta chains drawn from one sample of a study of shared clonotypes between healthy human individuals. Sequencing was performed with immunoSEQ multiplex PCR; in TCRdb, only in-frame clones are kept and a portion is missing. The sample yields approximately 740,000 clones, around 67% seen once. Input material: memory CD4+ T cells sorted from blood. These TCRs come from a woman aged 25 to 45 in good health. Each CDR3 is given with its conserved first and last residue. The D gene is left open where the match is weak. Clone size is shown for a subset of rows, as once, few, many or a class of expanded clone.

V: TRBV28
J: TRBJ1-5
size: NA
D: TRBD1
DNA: TGTGCCAGCAGTTCAAAGGGACAGGGCTGGGGTCAGCCCCAGCATTTT
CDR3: CASSSKGQGWGQPQHF

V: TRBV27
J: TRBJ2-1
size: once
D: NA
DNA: TGTGCCAGCAGTCCCCCGGGACTTTACAATGAGCAGTTCTTC
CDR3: CASSPPGLYNEQFF

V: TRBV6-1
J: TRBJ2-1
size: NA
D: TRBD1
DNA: TGTGCCAGCAGACTTTCGGGACAGGGGTACCATGAGCAGTTCTTC
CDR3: CASRLSGQGYHEQFF

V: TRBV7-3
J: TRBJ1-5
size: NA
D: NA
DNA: TGTGCCAGCAGCTTAGGAGAAGAAGAGCCCCAGCATTTT
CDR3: CASSLGEEEPQHF

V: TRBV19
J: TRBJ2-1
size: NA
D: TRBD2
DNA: TGTGCCAGTAGTATCTTTGCGGGAGCGTACGATGAGCAGTTCTTC
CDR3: CASSIFAGAYDEQFF

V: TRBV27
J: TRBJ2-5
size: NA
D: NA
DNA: TGTGCCAGCAGTTCGGGCCGGCGACGGGAGACCCAGTACTTC
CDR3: CASSSGRRRETQYF

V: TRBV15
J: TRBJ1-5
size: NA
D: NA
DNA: TGTGCCACCAGCAGCCTCCCTGACGGGGCCCAGCATTTT
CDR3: CATSSLPDGAQHF

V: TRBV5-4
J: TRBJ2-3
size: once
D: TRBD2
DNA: TGTGCCAGCAGCTTGGAGGGGCTAGCGGGAGGGCCAGACACAGATACGCAGTATTTT
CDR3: CASSLEGLAGGPDTDTQYF

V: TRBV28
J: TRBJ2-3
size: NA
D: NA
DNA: TGTGCCAGCAGTCAACCAGCTCCAGATACGCAGTATTTT
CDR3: CASSQPAPDTQYF

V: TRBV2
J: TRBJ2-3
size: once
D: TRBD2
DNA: TGTGCCAGCCGTCCGCGGGGGAGGGTCGCGCAGTATTTT
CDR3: CASRPRGRVAQYF

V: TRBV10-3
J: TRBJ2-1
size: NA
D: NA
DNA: TGTGCCATCACAGGGACGCCAAACAATGAGCAGTTCTTC
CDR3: CAITGTPNNEQFF

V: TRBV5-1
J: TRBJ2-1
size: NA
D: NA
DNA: TGCGCCAGCAGCTTGGACTTCTCGAGGGAGCAGTTCTTC
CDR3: CASSLDFSREQFF

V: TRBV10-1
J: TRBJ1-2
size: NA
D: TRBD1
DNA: TGCGCCAGCAGTCCGGGACAGATCTATGGCTACACCTTC
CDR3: CASSPGQIYGYTF

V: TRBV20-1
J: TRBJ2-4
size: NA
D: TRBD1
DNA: TGCAGTGCTCAACAGGGGAACATTCAGTACTTC
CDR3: CSAQQGNIQYF

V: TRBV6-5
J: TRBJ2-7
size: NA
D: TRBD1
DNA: TGTGCCAGCAGGTATGGGACAGCGTCCCTCGAGCAGTACTTC
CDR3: CASRYGTASLEQYF

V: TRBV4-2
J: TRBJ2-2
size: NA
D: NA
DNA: TGTGCCAGCAGCGGTCTAGGACAAGGGGACACCGGGGAGCTGTTTTTT
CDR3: CASSGLGQGDTGELFF

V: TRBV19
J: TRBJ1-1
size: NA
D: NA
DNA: TGTGCCAGTACTTCCTCCCGAACTATGAACACTGAAGCTTTCTTT
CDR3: CASTSSRTMNTEAFF

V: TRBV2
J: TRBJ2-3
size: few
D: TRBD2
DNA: TGTGCCAGCAGAGGGACTAGCGGGAGGGCAGATACGCAGTATTTT
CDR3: CASRGTSGRADTQYF

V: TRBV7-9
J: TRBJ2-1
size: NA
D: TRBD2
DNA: TGTGCCAGCAGCTCCCCTAGCGGGAACCTCTACGGTGAGCAGTTCTTC
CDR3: CASSSPSGNLYGEQFF

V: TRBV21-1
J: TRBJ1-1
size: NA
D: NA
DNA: TGTGCCAGCAGCAATTACTTAACAGGGCCTGAAGCTTTCTTT
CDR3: CASSNYLTGPEAFF

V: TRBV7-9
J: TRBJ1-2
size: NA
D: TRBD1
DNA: TGTGCCAGCAGCTTCCGAGCAGGGGGCCATGGCTACACCTTC
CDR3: CASSFRAGGHGYTF

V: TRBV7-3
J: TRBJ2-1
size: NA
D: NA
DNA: TGTGCCAGCAGCTTATTACGTAGTGTGGCTGAGCAGTTCTTC
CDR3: CASSLLRSVAEQFF

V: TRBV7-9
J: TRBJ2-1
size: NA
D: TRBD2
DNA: TGTGCCAGCAGGAATCTAGCGGGAGGTTTGTATGAGCAGTTCTTC
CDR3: CASRNLAGGLYEQFF

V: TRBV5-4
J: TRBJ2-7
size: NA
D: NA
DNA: TGTGCCAGCAGTTCCGGGGGGCAGTCTCGGAACGAGCAGTACTTC
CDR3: CASSSGGQSRNEQYF